These 16 T cell receptor beta chains were sequenced from one sample in a study of blood T cells in healthy people across ages. PCR was performed a second time for roughly 7 to 12 cycles using a sample-barcoded 5' primer and a J-beta primer mix. TCRdb reanalysed the 5' RACE reads using MiXCR and keeps one entry per CDR3 protein. This table holds hundreds of thousands of distinct CDR3 sequences, approximately 29% found once. The sequenced sample consisted of blood. These receptors were collected from a woman older than 75 in good health.

This clonotype has ten or more counts. The chain is built from TRBV7-2 and TRBJ1-2, with 7 positions matching TRBD1. The CDR3 spans 14 residues. J was trimmed by 4 bases and V by 2 bases; bases with no gene match: 4. Germline assignment: CDR1 SGHTA and CDR2 FQGNSA. The CDR3 sequence is CASSLQGGSYGYTF. The CDR3 DNA reads TGTGCCAGCAGCTTACAGGGGGGGAGCTATGGCTACACCTTC.

This clonotype was observed many times. V is TRBV5-1 and J is TRBJ2-1; 7 bases are shared with TRBD1. The germline gives CDR1 SGHRS, CDR2 YFSETQ. The CDR3 covers 13 residues. J gave up 5 bases and V 4 bases, and 3 bases lay outside the gene matches. CDR3 residues: CASSRDSNNEQFF. The CDR3 DNA is TGCGCCAGCAGCCGGGACAGTAACAATGAGCAGTTCTTC.

The chain joins TRBV20-1 to TRBJ2-7, with a weak D call TRBD2 (5 bases). Trimming took off 3 bases at V and 6 bases at J, with 24 bases between the two ends. The CDR3 has 16 amino acids. CDR1 DFQATT and CDR2 SNEGSKA come from the germline V gene (reference sequence). The CDR3 DNA sequence: TGCAGTGCTAGCGGTCTAGAGGGAATAGGACCTAGCGAGCAGTACTTC. This encodes CSASGLEGIGPSEQYF.

This chain links TRBV28 with TRBJ2-2; D uncertain. The germline V gene has CDR1 MDHEN and CDR2 SYDVKM. CDR3 length: 13 amino acids. The V gene lost 6 bases and the J gene lost 6 bases, with 11 bases spanning the gap. The CDR3 here is CASRRSRAGELFF. The CDR3 DNA reads TGTGCCAGCAGACGAAGCCGGGCCGGGGAGCTGTTTTTT.

The V gene is TRBV6-1, the J gene TRBJ1-5; D uncertain. CDR3 length: 17 residues. V lost 6 bases and J lost 6, with 24 bases in between. In germline, CDR1 is MNHNS, CDR2 SASEGT. CDR3 in DNA: TGTGCCAGCAGGAGCAAGGGCCTCCCTCCATCAAGTCAGCCCCAGCATTTT. Protein: CASRSKGLPPSSQPQHF.

The CDR3 DNA sequence: TGTGCCAGCAGTCGACTCGCCGACAGGGAAGAGACCCAGTACTTC. This sequence encodes CASSRLADREETQYF. The chain carries TRBV6-2 or TRBV6-3 and TRBJ2-5, with TRBD1 matching over 7 bases. This CDR3 has 15 residues. Per the germline V gene, CDR1 is MNHEY and CDR2 is SVGEGT. V dropped 5 bases and J dropped 3; count of bases not matched to a gene: 9.

This clonotype was seen a handful of times. A much larger clone is a single base away; this may be a read error. The chain has TRBV9 and TRBJ2-7; D unresolved. The CDR3 contains 15 residues. Germline CDR1 and CDR2: SGDLS and YYNGEE. The CDR3, as DNA: TGTGCCATCAGCACGTCCCCCGACCCCGCCTACGAGCAGTACTTC. Protein sequence: CAISTSPDPAYEQYF.

The sample holds a few counts of this clonotype. This chain joins TRBV6-2 or TRBV6-3 and TRBJ1-2, with 8 bases matching TRBD1. CDR1 MNHEY and CDR2 SVGEGT come from the germline V gene. The CDR3 contains 15 residues. V was pared by 3 bases and J by 7 bases, with 10 bases of the junction left unmatched. CDR3 protein: CASSYRSGGPIGYTF. CDR3 sequence (DNA): TGTGCCAGCAGTTATCGGTCAGGGGGCCCTATTGGCTACACCTTC.

To note about this clonotype: With a much larger clone just one base away, this may be a read error. This chain uses TRBV20-1 with TRBJ1-1; the D is unclear. Germline V lookup: CDR1 DFQATT, CDR2 SNEGSKA (reference sequence). The CDR3 has 14 residues. Deletions cut 0 bases from V and 1 base from J, with 9 bases between. The CDR3 sequence: CSAREYRRNTEAFF. The CDR3 DNA follows: TGCAGTGCTAGAGAGTATCGCAGGAACACTGAAGCTTTCTTT.

This clonotype was detected a few times. The genes are TRBV7-2 and TRBJ2-7, with TRBD2 matching 12 bases. Germline trimming cut 5 bases from V and 10 bases from J; bases unmatched to any gene: 15. Per germline, CDR1 SGHTA and CDR2 FQGNSA. The CDR3 loop spans 16 amino acids. The CDR3 reads CASSTALAGGQEAQYF. For the CDR3, the DNA is TGTGCCAGCAGCACCGCACTAGCGGGGGGACAAGAGGCCCAGTACTTC. Full variable domain (missing parts from reference TRBV7-2 and TRBJ2-7): GAGVSQSPSNKVTEKGKDVELRCDPISGHTALYWYRQSLGQGLEFLIYFQGNSAPDKSGLPSDRFSAERTGGSVSTLTIQRTQQEDSAVYLCASSTALAGGQEAQYFGPGTRLTVT.

The V call is TRBV7-2, the J call TRBJ1-2; no clear D. Germline V lookup: CDR1 SGHTA, CDR2 FQGNSA. Trimming removed 4 bases at V and 3 bases at J, with 21 bases between. This CDR3 contains 17 residues. In DNA, the CDR3 is TGTGCCAGCAGCTCCCACGAACGGCCAGGCGGGGACTATGGCTACACCTTC. This encodes CASSSHERPGGDYGYTF.

At least ten counts were recorded for this clonotype. The chain recombines TRBV7-6 with TRBJ2-3; possible D gene TRBD1, 5 bases. The V end was cut by 4 bases, the J end by 5 bases, with 16 bases between. The CDR3 covers 15 residues. CDR1 SGHVS and CDR2 FNYEAQ come from the germline V gene. In DNA, the CDR3 is TGTGCCAGCAGCTCAAGACAGATGACTGTAGATACGCAGTATTTT. It translates to CASSSRQMTVDTQYF.

Comment on this clonotype: This sequence may be a read error, since a much larger clone differs from it by one base. The genes are TRBV5-1 and TRBJ2-1; 14 bases agree with TRBD2. This CDR3 has 16 amino acids. Germline V gene sequence: CDR1 SGHRS, CDR2 YFSETQ. Here the CDR3 DNA reads TGCGCCGGCAGCTTGGGACTAGCGGGGGTCCAAAGTGAGCAGTTCTTC. Protein: CAGSLGLAGVQSEQFF.

Notes on this clonotype: A clone one base away is much larger, so this may be a read error. The V gene is TRBV6-2 or TRBV6-3, the J gene TRBJ2-7, with D tentatively TRBD1 (5 bases). This CDR3 has 16 residues. Trimming cost V 0 bases and J 5 bases, with 17 bases left between them. Germline CDR1 reads MNHEY; CDR2 reads SVGEGT. The CDR3 protein is CASSYSLDSPLHEQYV. The CDR3 DNA reads as TGTGCCAGCAGTTACTCGCTCGACAGTCCACTCCACGAGCAGTACGTC.

The chain carries TRBV20-1 and TRBJ2-1, with TRBD2 matching 8 bases. The CDR3 totals 16 residues. V gave up 0 bases and J gave up 0 bases; unmatched junction bases: 4. Germline V lookup: CDR1 DFQATT, CDR2 SNEGSKA (reference sequence). This CDR3 reads CSARDREGFSYNEQFF. The CDR3 DNA sequence: TGCAGTGCTAGAGATCGGGAGGGCTTCTCCTACAATGAGCAGTTCTTC.

With respect to this clonotype: Just one base apart from a much larger clone, this may be a read error. This rearrangement joins TRBV20-1 to TRBJ2-1; D gene ambiguous. Gene TRBJ2-7 matches the end of the DNA better, so the J call may be wrong. The CDR3 extends over 13 amino acids. Germline V lookup: CDR1 DFQATT, CDR2 SNEGSKA (reference sequence). CDR3 sequence: CSATHRIYNEQYF. CDR3 nucleotides: TGCAGTGCTACACATCGGATTTACAATGAGCAGTACTTC.